A single sample is the source of the 21 T cell receptor beta chains below, sequenced in a study of OX40 agonist ivuxolimab in advanced cancers. Sequencing was performed with immunoSEQ multiplex PCR; in TCRdb, only in-frame clones are kept and a portion is missing. Here the sample spans tens of thousands of clones, around 83% being singletons. The specimen was CD4+ or CD8+ T cells sorted from blood, collected in a trial of the OX40 agonist ivuxolimab. These receptors originate from an adult with an advanced solid tumor such as melanoma, head and neck, liver or kidney cancer.

This chain joins TRBV11-3 and TRBJ1-4, with D maybe TRBD1 (5 bases). This CDR3 spans 12 amino acids. Per the germline V gene, CDR1 is SGHNT and CDR2 is YENEEA. Trimming left V 4 bases short and J 13 bases short, with 13 bases between. This CDR3 is CASSSGRGRLFF. The CDR3 DNA reads as TGTGCCAGCAGCTCGGGGCGGGGAAGACTGTTTTTT.

Regarding this clone: Other DNA sequences within the sample encode an identical CDR3. V gene TRBV7-3 combines with J gene TRBJ2-1; possible D gene TRBD1, 6 bases. Germline V gene sequence: CDR1 SGHTA, CDR2 FQGTGA. There are 12 residues in the CDR3. With 6 bases removed from V and 10 bases from J, the gap between germline ends came to 13 bases. The CDR3 loop reads CASSSPGQEQFF. DNA of the CDR3: TGTGCCAGCAGTTCACCGGGACAAGAGCAGTTCTTC.

CDR3 in DNA: TGTGCCTGGAGTCCCCACCGGGAATCTGGGGAGCTGTTTTTT. It specifies CAWSPHRESGELFF. The rearrangement links TRBV30 to TRBJ2-2; possible D gene TRBD2, 5 bases. This CDR3 has 14 residues. V lost 2 bases and J 8 bases, leaving 15 bases between the germline ends. Germline CDR1 reads GTSNPN; CDR2 reads SVGIG (reference sequence).

This clone was detected only once. The J gene is TRBJ2-1, the V gene TRBV4-2; 7 bases match TRBD2. Germline V gene lookup returns CDR1 LGHNA and CDR2 YNFKEQ. The CDR3 runs 15 residues. Losses at the gene ends were 4 bases for V and 2 bases for J; bases not matched to a gene: 5. This CDR3 reads CASSPTLAAYNEQFF. In DNA form, the CDR3 reads TGTGCCAGCAGCCCTACCCTAGCGGCCTACAATGAGCAGTTCTTC.

This clone was recorded only once. The V call is TRBV5-1, the J call TRBJ2-2, with 8 bases aligning to TRBD1. This CDR3 comprises 16 residues. CDR1 is SGHRS and CDR2 is YFSETQ in the germline V gene. V lost 4 bases to trimming and J lost 6 bases; unmatched junction nucleotides: 11. CDR3: CASSPILSGGSGELFF. In nucleotides, the CDR3 is TGCGCCAGCAGCCCGATCCTATCAGGGGGCTCCGGGGAGCTGTTTTTT.

There are a few counts of this clone. The V and J genes are TRBV6-5 and TRBJ1-5; the match to TRBD1 covers 9 bases. The CDR3 spans 15 residues. The germline CDR1 and CDR2 sequences are MNHEY and SVGAGI. J gave up 3 bases and V 8 bases, and 8 bases lay outside the gene matches. CDR3 nucleotide sequence: TGTGCCAGCGCACCGGGACAGGGAAACAATCAGCCCCAGCATTTT. This gives the protein CASAPGQGNNQPQHF.

The CDR3 coding sequence is TGTGCCAGCAGTAGGGGTCTCGCGGGGGAGACCCAGTACTTC. Amino acids: CASSRGLAGETQYF. This sequence joins TRBV28 and TRBJ2-5; tentatively, D is TRBD2 (6 bases). Trimming took 5 bases from V and 5 from J, leaving 15 bases between them. The germline V gene has CDR1 MDHEN and CDR2 SYDVKM. CDR3 length equals 14 residues.

V and J are TRBV27 and TRBJ2-7; 8 bases align to TRBD2. J was trimmed by 2 bases and V by 7 bases; bases with no gene match: 7. Germline lookup yields CDR1 MNHEY and CDR2 SMNVEV (reference sequence). The CDR3 loop spans 14 amino acids. DNA of the CDR3: TGTGCCAGCACGTCGGGGGGGGCGACCTACGAGCAGTACTTC. Residues: CASTSGGATYEQYF.

This clone was picked up a small number of times. The gene calls are TRBV10-1 and TRBJ2-3; 7 bases match TRBD1. The CDR3 has 16 amino acids. Germline V gene lookup returns CDR1 WNHNN and CDR2 SYGVQD (reference sequence). V lost 2 bases to trimming and J lost 6 bases; unmatched junction nucleotides: 11. This chain's CDR3 is CASSEGGDRGSDTQYF. The DNA for the CDR3 is TGCGCCAGCAGTGAGGGTGGGGACAGAGGGTCCGATACGCAGTATTTT.

The chain employs TRBV10-3 and TRBJ2-5; TRBD1 matches at 8 bases. This CDR3 comprises 14 residues. The J segment lost 6 bases and the V segment lost 4 bases, leaving 7 bases of the junction unmatched. Per the germline V gene, CDR1 is ENHRY and CDR2 is SYGVKD. In DNA, the CDR3 is TGTGCCATCAGTGGAGACAGGGGTAGGAAGACCCAGTACTTC. Encoded protein: CAISGDRGRKTQYF.

This chain uses TRBV7-9 with TRBJ2-7; weak D call: TRBD1 (5 bases). CDR1 SEHNR and CDR2 FQNEAQ come from the germline V gene (reference sequence). The CDR3 runs 15 residues. V was clipped by 3 bases and J by 1 base, with 13 bases between them. As DNA, the CDR3 is TGTGCCAGCAGCTTTGGGGCAAAACATTCCTACGAGCAGTACTTC. Protein: CASSFGAKHSYEQYF.

The V gene is TRBV5-4, the J gene TRBJ2-4; D uncertain. This CDR3 is built from 13 residues. The V and J ends lost 4 bases and 8 bases respectively, with 13 bases between them. The germline V gene has CDR1 SGHNT and CDR2 YYREEE (reference sequence). DNA for the CDR3: TGTGCCAGCAGCACCGGGCCCCAGGACATTCAGTACTTC. This translates into CASSTGPQDIQYF.

The chain carries TRBV25-1 and TRBJ2-5; weak D call: TRBD2 (6 bases). This CDR3 has 14 amino acids. In germline, CDR1 is MGHDK, CDR2 SYGVNS. Trimming pared 4 bases from V and 7 bases from J, leaving 16 bases between. CDR3 DNA sequence: TGTGCCAGCAGTGGACGGGCAGGGCGGGGGACCCAGTACTTC. Protein: CASSGRAGRGTQYF. The full variable domain, completed using reference TRBV25-1 and TRBJ2-5, is EADIYQTPRYLVIGTGKKITLECSQTMGHDKMYWYQQDPGMELHLIHYSYGVNSTEKGDLSSESTVSRIRTEHFPLTLESARPSHTSQYLCASSGRAGRGTQYFGPGTRLLVL.

This chain links TRBV19 with TRBJ1-4; the D is unclear. The CDR3 is 13 amino acids. Germline CDR1 LNHDA, CDR2 SQIVND (reference sequence). The V and J ends lost 10 bases and 8 bases respectively, with 17 bases between them. CDR3 DNA sequence: TGTGCCACCTCGGACCAGGCGGGCGAAAAACTGTTTTTT. Translated, it gives CATSDQAGEKLFF.

V gene TRBV7-9 combines with J gene TRBJ2-1, with TRBD1 matching over 11 bases. The CDR3 totals 15 residues. V lost 6 bases and J lost 6; bases outside the gene matches: 7. The germline V gene encodes CDR1 SEHNR and CDR2 FQNEAQ (reference sequence). The CDR3 coding sequence is TGTGCCAGCAGTAAGGACAGGGGGCAATTCAATGAGCAGTTCTTC. This codes for CASSKDRGQFNEQFF.

V is TRBV7-2 and J is TRBJ1-3, with no clear D. V lost 4 bases to trimming and J lost 0 bases, with 10 bases between them. From germline, CDR1 is SGHTA and CDR2 FQGNSA. The CDR3 covers 15 residues. CDR3 sequence reads: CASSSTVSSGNTIYF. The CDR3 nucleotides are TGTGCCAGCAGCTCCACCGTAAGCTCTGGAAACACCATATATTTT.

The CDR3 DNA reads TGTGCCAGCAGCTTAGAGTTAGCGGGAGCCGGGGAGCTGTTTTTT. It is translated as CASSLELAGAGELFF. V is TRBV7-6 and J is TRBJ2-2; TRBD2 aligns across 9 bases. Germline trimming cut 1 base from V and 6 bases from J; bases unmatched to any gene: 3. This CDR3 is built from 15 residues. Germline assignment: CDR1 SGHVS and CDR2 FNYEAQ.

This clone occurred once. The rearrangement links TRBV6-5 to TRBJ2-7; TRBD1 might be the D (7 bases). CDR3 size: 14 residues. Germline CDR1 reads MNHEY; CDR2 reads SVGAGI. With 6 bases removed from V and 6 bases from J, the gap between germline ends came to 18 bases. CDR3 in amino acids: CASSTHRGGSEQYF. The CDR3 DNA reads TGTGCCAGCAGCACTCACAGGGGAGGATCCGAGCAGTACTTC.

V and J are TRBV30 and TRBJ2-1, with D unclear. CDR3 length equals 12 residues. Germline CDR1 and CDR2: GTSNPN and SVGIG (reference sequence). V lost 2 bases and J lost 5, with 7 bases in between. This CDR3 is CAWSHFNNEQFF. The CDR3, as DNA: TGTGCCTGGAGTCATTTCAACAATGAGCAGTTCTTC. Full variable domain (outside the CDR3, taken from reference TRBV30 and TRBJ2-1): SQTIHQWPATLVQPVGSPLSLECTVEGTSNPNLYWYRQAAGRGLQLLFYSVGIGQISSEVPQNLSASRPQDRQFILSSKKLLLSDSGFYLCAWSHFNNEQFFGPGTRLTVL.

The V and J genes are TRBV11-2 and TRBJ2-5; 8 bases agree with TRBD1. CDR1 is SGHAT, CDR2 FQNNGV, per germline. This CDR3 has 16 amino acids. V lost 3 bases to trimming and J lost 5 bases; unmatched junction nucleotides: 11. The CDR3 loop reads CASSFRTGTGSETQYF. CDR3 sequence (DNA): TGTGCCAGCAGCTTCAGAACGGGGACAGGCTCTGAGACCCAGTACTTC.

The V and J genes are TRBV30 and TRBJ1-5; D call uncertain. CDR3 length: 15 amino acids. V was cut by 2 bases and J by 1 base, with 12 bases left in between. The germline V gene encodes CDR1 GTSNPN and CDR2 SVGIG (reference sequence). The CDR3: CAWSQGKQSNQPQHF. In DNA form, the CDR3 reads TGTGCCTGGAGTCAAGGAAAACAGAGCAATCAGCCCCAGCATTTT.